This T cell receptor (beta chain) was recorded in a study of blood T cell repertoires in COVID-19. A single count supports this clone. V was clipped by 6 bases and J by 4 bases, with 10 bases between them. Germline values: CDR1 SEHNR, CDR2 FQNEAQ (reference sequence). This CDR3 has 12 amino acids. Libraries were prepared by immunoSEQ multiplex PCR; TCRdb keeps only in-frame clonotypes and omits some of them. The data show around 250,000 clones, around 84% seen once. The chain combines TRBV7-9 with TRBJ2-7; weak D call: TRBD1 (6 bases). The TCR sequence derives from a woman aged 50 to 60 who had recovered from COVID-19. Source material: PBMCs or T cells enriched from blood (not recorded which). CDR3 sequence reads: CASSLTGYEQYF. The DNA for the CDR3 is TGTGCCAGCAGTCTAACAGGGTACGAGCAGTACTTC.